The rows below give T cell receptor beta chains drawn from one sample of a study of monozygotic twins with inflammatory bowel disease. TCRdb re-called the 5' RACE reads and shows each CDR3 protein once, DNA omitted. The repertoire table contains 350,000 to 400,000 distinct CDR3 sequences. Sequences were obtained from blood. The receptors derive from a human donor with ulcerative colitis or Crohn's disease, or a healthy co-twin of an affected twin (not recorded which). Both conserved end residues are part of each CDR3.

j_call v_call cdr3_aa
TRBJ2-7 TRBV5-1 CASSLWGEVGEQYF
TRBJ1-5 TRBV30 CAWSVPKHVQGNQPQHF
TRBJ2-1 TRBV4-2 CASTGEAGQSSYNEQFF
TRBJ2-3 TRBV6-5 CASSYVSGSTDTQYF
TRBJ2-4 TRBV7-2 CALRAGTEKNIQYF
TRBJ1-5 TRBV18 CASSPRTGSSNQPQHF
TRBJ1-2 TRBV6-2/TRBV6-3 CASTYGARGRGGYTF
TRBJ1-1 TRBV15 CATSRDRGTGKMNTEAFF
TRBJ2-7 TRBV30 CAWSAFISDGEQYF
TRBJ1-6 TRBV7-3 CASSFSGGNSPLHF
TRBJ2-1 TRBV12-3/TRBV12-4 CASSLISGFNEQFF
TRBJ1-4 TRBV6-2/TRBV6-3 CASSTRQGGEKLFF
TRBJ2-7 TRBV6-1 CASRPITEGVLGDEQYF
TRBJ2-3 TRBV20-1 CSARDPLAVQDTQYF
TRBJ1-5 TRBV4-2 CASSQSSGGDNQPQHF
TRBJ2-2 TRBV6-1 CASREPGVNTGELFF
TRBJ1-1 TRBV9 CASSVGGMNTEAFF
TRBJ2-7 TRBV7-2 CASSLGLVSEQYF
TRBJ2-1 TRBV15 CATSSPQTGYNEQFF
TRBJ2-2 TRBV27 CASRHGRGAGGTGELFF
TRBJ2-2 TRBV6-1 CASSKNRGGNTGELFF
TRBJ1-4 TRBV5-1 CASSSGGQNEKLFF
TRBJ1-2 TRBV5-4 CASTPGADTGLYGYTF
TRBJ2-1 TRBV20-1 CSARDILAGDVTYNEQFF
TRBJ1-6 TRBV4-3 CASSQARAASPLHF
TRBJ2-7 TRBV4-1 CASSPLRDALYEQYF